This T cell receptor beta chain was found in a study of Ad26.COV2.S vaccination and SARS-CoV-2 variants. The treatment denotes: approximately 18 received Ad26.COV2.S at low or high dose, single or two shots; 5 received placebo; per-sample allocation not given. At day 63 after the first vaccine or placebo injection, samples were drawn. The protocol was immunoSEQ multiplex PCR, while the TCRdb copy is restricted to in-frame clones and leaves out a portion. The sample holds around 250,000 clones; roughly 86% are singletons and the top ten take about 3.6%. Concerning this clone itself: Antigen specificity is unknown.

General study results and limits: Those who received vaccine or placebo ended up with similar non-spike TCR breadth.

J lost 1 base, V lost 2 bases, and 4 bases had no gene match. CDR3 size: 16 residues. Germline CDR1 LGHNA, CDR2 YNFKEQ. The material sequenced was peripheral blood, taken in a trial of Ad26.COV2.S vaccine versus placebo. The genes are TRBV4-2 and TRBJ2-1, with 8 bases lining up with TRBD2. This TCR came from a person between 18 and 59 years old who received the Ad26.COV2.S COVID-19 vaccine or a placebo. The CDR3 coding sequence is TGTGCCAGCAGCCAAAAACTAGCGGCGTCCTACAATGAGCAGTTCTTC. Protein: CASSQKLAASYNEQFF.